The 9 T cell receptor beta chains reported below all come from one sample, sequenced in a study of tumor-infiltrating lymphocytes in primary liver carcinoma. Constant-region priming of around 500 ng total RNA yielded TCR beta cDNA. It was through three nested multiplex PCR rounds of slightly modified ARM-PCR that TCR beta libraries arose. In the first two PCR rounds, TRBV1-TRBV30 forward primers were paired with a C-beta reverse primer, and each round lasted approximately 9 cycles. TCRdb used MiXCR to reprocess the multiplex PCR reads, holding one entry per CDR3 protein. Of 310,000 or so distinct CDR3 sequences listed, about 61% are singletons. Unsorted whole blood yielded blood RNA, and germline DNA was extracted as well. Source material: peripheral blood. All receptors come from a man aged 40-50 years with primary liver carcinoma and hepatitis B virus infection.

The chain combines TRBV28 with TRBJ2-1; TRBD2 agrees at 9 bases. There are 15 residues in the CDR3. The V segment lost 7 bases and the J segment 3 bases; nucleotides outside the gene matches: 7. In germline, CDR1 is MDHEN, CDR2 SYDVKM. The CDR3 protein is CASIYSGSIYNEQFF. The CDR3 DNA sequence: TGTGCCAGCATCTATAGCGGGAGCATCTACAATGAGCAGTTCTTC.

With regard to this clonotype: Its ends do not fully match the called genes, so a read error is possible. The chain uses TRBV4-1 and TRBJ1-1; the D is unclear. The CDR3 is 12 amino acids. Germline CDR1 is MGHRA and CDR2 is YSYEKL. The CDR3 sequence is CASSQGYTEARF. The CDR3 DNA reads as TGCGCCAGCAGCCAGGGTTATACTGAAGCTCGCTTT.

Worth noting for this clonotype: One end of the junction does not line up with germline, which may come from a read error. This rearrangement joins TRBV29-1 to TRBJ1-2, with TRBD1 identical over 9 bases. This CDR3 region has 12 residues. Germline V lookup: CDR1 SQVTM, CDR2 ANQGSEA. DNA of the CDR3: TGCAACGTTGAACAGGGGGCGAGTGGCTACACCTTC. It codes for CNVEQGASGYTF.

A note on this clonotype: It is likely a read error, because the conserved phenylalanine at the end of the CDR3 is missing. The J gene is TRBJ2-1, the V gene TRBV11-2; the D gene is possibly TRBD2 (7 bases). Germline V gives CDR1 SGHAT, CDR2 FQNNGV. This CDR3 has 17 residues. Trimming removed 8 bases at V and 3 bases at J, with 23 bases between. The CDR3 protein is CASGSLTGLGGYNEQFL. The DNA of the CDR3 is TGTGCCAGCGGCTCTCTCACCGGACTAGGGGGCTACAATGAGCAGTTCCTC.

In the case of this clonotype: The junction departs from germline at one end; a sequencing error may be responsible. The chain uses TRBV10-3 and TRBJ2-1; D is unresolved. Germline values: CDR1 ENHRY, CDR2 SYGVKD. This CDR3 is built from 13 residues. The CDR3 reads CVISESIYNEQFF. The DNA of the CDR3 is TGTGTCATCAGTGAGTCAATTTACAATGAGCAGTTCTTC.

This clonotype was recorded a few times. V gene TRBV25-1 combines with J gene TRBJ2-7; TRBD2 might be the D (6 bases). CDR1 MGHDK and CDR2 SYGVNS come from the germline V gene. V was trimmed by 6 bases and J by 6 bases, leaving 15 bases between them. The CDR3 sequence is 13 residues long. CDR3 sequence (DNA): TGTGCCAGCAGGGGGGGAGCCGGAGGCGAGCAGTACTTC. It yields the protein CASRGGAGGEQYF.

On this clonotype: This may arise from a read error, as a much more abundant clone is one base away. The rearrangement joins TRBV4-3 to TRBJ2-1, with 8 nucleotides matching TRBD2. CDR3 length equals 15 residues. In germline, CDR1 is LGHNA, CDR2 YSLEER. The CDR3 region is CASSPRGGFYNEHFF. The CDR3 DNA is TGCGCCAGCAGCCCTCGGGGGGGTTTCTACAATGAGCACTTCTTC.

The chain recombines TRBV28 with TRBJ2-2; maybe TRBD2 (6 bases). Deletions cut 3 bases from V and 5 bases from J, with 19 bases between. CDR1 and CDR2 from the germline V gene are MDHEN and SYDVKM. The CDR3 length is 17 residues. CDR3 residues: CASSFVRASVRTGELFF. The DNA for the CDR3 is TGTGCCAGCAGTTTTGTCCGGGCTAGCGTTAGGACCGGGGAGCTGTTTTTT.

Remarks on this clonotype: Germline and junction disagree at one end, which may indicate a read error. This chain links TRBV11-2 with TRBJ2-5; tentative D call: TRBD1 (5 bases). The germline gives CDR1 SGHAT, CDR2 FQNNGV. The CDR3 consists of 14 residues. The CDR3 DNA sequence: TGTGCCAGTAGCTGTGGACAAGTACAAGAGACCCGGTACTTC. Translating it yields CASSCGQVQETRYF.